This T cell receptor beta chain was sequenced in a study of cytomegalovirus exposure and HLA in healthy donors listed by TCRdb under 2017. Context from the whole study: An earlier analysis of 550 to 700 of the donors reported roughly 270 Gb of sequence data and around 120 million unique TCR beta sequences from 150 million to 200 million T cells. Across approximately 420 genotyped donors of the cohort, an average of approximately 220,000 unique TCR beta nucleotide sequences per donor were sequenced, and 15% to 20% of those sequences were non-productive. The T cell repertoires of 550 to 850 subjects were profiled by immunosequencing and related to cytomegalovirus serostatus. In a later genetic analysis, genome-wide SNP genotypes for about three fifths of the roughly 670 donors were used, and that subset was treated as a discovery cohort. In addition to the first cohort of 650 to 800 subjects, a separate validation cohort of 100 to 150 different subjects was used. To decide whether each TCR beta V gene segment behaved as functional or pseudogenic, an earlier analysis of some 580 of the donors relied on high-throughput TCR beta sequencing. The number of donors typed differed by locus, with about 629-630 for A, B, C, DRB1 and DQB1, more than 500 for DQA1, 600 to 610 for DPA1, and some 450 for DPB1. Because of strong linkage in the cohort, four to six DR-DQ haplotypes were treated as single units for association and clustering. Rather than drawing on any new phenotypic data, the later analysis identified candidate immune exposures from TCR beta sequences and the way those sequences occurred across donors. A later analysis re-examined previously published TCR beta repertoires from 610 or so donors and added high-resolution HLA genotyping to investigate patterns of TCR occurrence. The aim of the study was to test whether cataloging public T cell receptors could identify signatures of past pathogen exposure. To predict cytomegalovirus infection status, the study combined high-throughput TCR immunosequencing, statistical association of individual TCRs with disease status, and machine learning. All discovery cohort repertoires had been generated on a single sequencing platform. Roughly 300 gigabases of sequencing data and 91 million or so unique TCR sequences made up an early release that covered 640 HLA-typed donors. Alongside the repertoire data, information on donor age, sex, ethnicity and CMV serostatus was compiled. Both class I and class II loci were covered by HLA typing, at four-digit resolution. Among the roughly 400 genotyped donors, around 81% belonged to the genetic ancestry cluster associated with self-reported Caucasian donors.

Receptor libraries were prepared by the immunoSEQ multiplex PCR assay. A mixture of 60 forward primers for TCR Vbeta segments and 13 reverse primers for TCR Jbeta segments was used in the multiplex PCR. The CDR3 region of rearranged TCR beta genes was amplified from genomic DNA by a multiplex PCR assay. The amplified TCR beta libraries were sequenced on the Illumina HiSeq System as 87-base-pair reads. In the source study's methods: A later analysis tallied 75 million to 95 million unique TCR beta chains across the 666 repertoires, and around 10 million of those chains were shared by two or more donors. To remove PCR and sequencing errors, raw reads were error-corrected and collapsed into unique sequences using a nearest-neighbor algorithm that merged closely related sequences. To assign V, D and J gene segments, CDR3 sequences were aligned to IMGT reference sequences. For a sequence to be retained, at least a six-nucleotide match to both a V gene segment and a J gene segment was required. Rearrangements were called productive when the CDR3 lacked stop codons and stayed in frame with V and J; all others were non-productive. Following IMGT convention, CDR3 was defined as the stretch from the second conserved V-encoded cysteine to the conserved J-encoded phenylalanine. The earlier analysis of roughly 590 of the donors excluded sequences that lacked an unambiguous match to a single V gene segment. An earlier analysis of several hundred of the donors called V segments functional above 56.7% productive rearrangements and segregating when the between-donor standard deviation exceeded 5%. To diagnose cytomegalovirus status from the catalog of TCR beta chain sequences, a statistical classification framework was built. A later analysis assigned V and J genes by comparing TCR nucleotide sequences with IMGT/GENE-DB human TR gene sequences. In a later analysis, CDR3 sequences and most-parsimonious VDJ recombination scenarios were assigned using the TCRdist pipeline. In a later analysis, each TCR beta chain was defined by its CDR3 amino acid sequence together with its V-gene family, and reads without a unique V-gene family were excluded. To address suspected cross-contamination and a sequencing artifact, a later analysis removed 592 highly shared, low-generation-probability nucleotide sequences. A later analysis calculated a clonal expansion index for each public chain from normalized within-repertoire ranks of inferred template counts. Generation probabilities in a later analysis came from a VDJ recombination model fitted to out-of-frame rearrangements, and those results were checked against IGoR. In a later analysis, TCR-TCR, TCR-HLA and TCR-CMV co-occurrence was scored with hypergeometric tests, and a repertoire-size bias correction was applied to TCR pairs. In a later analysis, false discovery rates were estimated by permuting HLA or CMV assignments 20 times. In a later analysis, co-occurring TCRs were grouped using DBSCAN, with TCRdist sequence similarity added in when clustering inside HLA-allele-positive subsets. For co-occurrence clustering, repertoires with fewer than 30,000 or more than 120,000 public chains were excluded, along with several repertoires with anomalous nucleotide sharing. Here the immuneACCESS table is served through TCRdb, limited to in-frame sequences with V and J called. Missing clones are a known gap in these copies; in checked studies unresolved V genes cover under half, and the rest lacks a known reason. V and J calls and clone size are as listed in that table; D and trimming were resolved from the DNA. The sample table records more than 95,000 clones; approximately 76% of these occur just once. The top ten constitute 15% to 20% of the sample.

The cohort consisted of hundreds of healthy bone marrow donors. At the time of sampling, all cohort members were nominally healthy, though unrecorded immune exposures were likely present. The donor was CMV seropositive and belonged to the group of around 300 seropositive cohort members. Each donor provided a peripheral blood sample, and peripheral blood mononuclear cells were used for TCR beta sequencing. The Qiagen DNeasy Blood Extraction Kit was used to extract genomic DNA from the blood cell samples. On this clone: The antigen it binds to is not known. No qualities accompany the bases; no much larger clone lies one base away.

The germline V gene encodes CDR1 SGHTA and CDR2 FQGNSA. Relative to germline, V is missing 5 bases and J is missing 3 bases, with 7 bases of the junction outside any gene match. The CDR3 holds 15 amino acids from the cysteine to the phenylalanine. Just CDR3 DNA is preserved here, 45 bases in frame from base 1. Broader findings and caveats from the paper: Strong co-occurrence of HLA alleles, especially DR and DQ, made assigning TCR associations to individual alleles difficult. A group of highly shared sequence variants was considered likely to be a technical artifact of the sequencing pipeline. In vitro tests confirmed that a few of the cytomegalovirus-associated TCR beta chains recognize cytomegalovirus antigens. While some public TCRs were present in many individuals, most TCR sequences turned up only very rarely across donors. Linkage disequilibrium might explain the correlated functional status among segregating V segments, but an unknown experimental factor could not be excluded. A later analysis associated about 17,000 TCR beta sequences with specific HLA alleles at a false discovery rate of 0.05. In a later analysis, several top co-occurrence clusters were reported to appear linked to parvovirus B19, influenza, CMV and Epstein-Barr virus. An association between a missense DCLRE1C variant and V-gene and J-gene trimming of TCR beta chains was found in a later genetic analysis and replicated in an independent cohort. It was suggested by the authors that the approach could potentially be generalized to other disease states and immunological phenotypes. The earlier analysis of almost 600 of the donors excluded some 15 rarely observed V segments, including chromosome 9 orphons, because counts were too low. The classifier was reported to diagnose cytomegalovirus status with high specificity and sensitivity in both the original and validation cohorts. The only immune exposure information available for the cohort was CMV serostatus. In an earlier analysis of roughly 560 of the donors, most TCR beta V segments were observed in productive rearrangements about 87% or about 30% of the time, broadly matching IMGT annotations. A further reported finding was that TCR beta sequences accurately predicted the HLA-A and HLA-B alleles for most subjects in the first cohort. A total of 150 to 200 TCR beta chains were listed by the study as associated with cytomegalovirus. According to a later analysis, TCR association rates differed among HLA loci, with DRB1 alleles showing the most associated TCRs and HLA-C alleles showing the fewest. Compared with equally common non-associated chains, HLA-associated TCR beta chains in a later analysis were more clonally expanded and had lower generation probabilities. In a later analysis, most CMV-associated TCR beta chains were found to appear HLA-restricted, with HLA associations seemingly driven largely by CMV exposure. Presence/absence analyses assumed roughly uniform sequencing depth across donors, an assumption that may not hold. In this cohort, only TCR beta chains were sequenced, and detectable features were limited by the absence of alpha or paired-chain data. Because HLA typing was unavailable for some donors at each locus, only the typed subset was used in association tests. The 87-base-pair reads could not distinguish some IMGT-functional V segments, including TRBV6-2 and TRBV6-3, so those segments were excluded. In a later genetic analysis, fewer N-insertions in productive TCRs were reported among donors in an Asian-associated ancestry cluster than the roughly 700-donor mean.

The sequence joins TRBV7-2 to TRBJ1-2; 9 bases in between match TRBD1. The sequence derives from a man over 45 in good health and CMV-seropositive. Sequencing was done on a sample of PBMCs. The bases are TGTGCCAGCAGCCGCTCCGGGACAGGGTACTATGGCTACACCTTC. It translates as CASSRSGTGYYGYTF.